This T cell receptor (beta chain) was retrieved from a study of blood T cells in healthy people across ages. A second PCR of about 7 to 12 cycles used a sample-barcoded 5' primer and a J-beta primer mix. Each CDR3 protein gets one entry after TCRdb re-called the 5' RACE reads with MiXCR. The table includes around 820,000 distinct CDR3 sequences, more than 20% detected once. Germline CDR1 and CDR2: KGHDR and SFDVKD. The CDR3 totals 16 residues. The trim removed 3 bases at V and 5 bases at J, leaving 9 bases unmatched. This same sample was also part of a study on T cells of mothers and their children.

Sequenced: blood. The chain uses TRBV24-1 and TRBJ1-2; 9 nucleotides line up with TRBD1. This TCR was sampled from a boy aged 5-17 years in good health. This CDR3 is CATSDTPGQGSYGYTF. The CDR3 bases are TGTGCCACCAGTGATACTCCAGGACAGGGGTCATATGGCTACACCTTC.